The 24 T cell receptor beta chains in this list originate from one sample, sequenced in a study of T-cell memory formation after mild COVID-19. TCRdb reprocessed the 5' RACE reads via MiXCR and lists one record per CDR3 protein. The sample lists 200,000 to 250,000 distinct CDR3 sequences, around a tenth seen once, with 20% to 25% in the top ten. Sequencing input: PBMCs or a T cell subset sorted from them (not recorded which). These receptors were taken from a man younger than 35 who had mild COVID-19 (a few samples of this study predate the infection). Cell type and time point are not known.

This clonotype has a count of ten or more. This chain connects TRBV12-3 or TRBV12-4 to TRBJ2-3; tentative D call: TRBD2 (6 bases). V gave up 3 bases and J gave up 7 bases, with 17 bases separating them. The CDR3 loop spans 15 amino acids. CDR3 sequence reads: CASSFSSADSNTQYF. The DNA for the CDR3 is TGTGCCAGCAGTTTCTCTAGCGCGGATTCCAATACGCAGTATTTT.

This clonotype was picked up a small number of times. The chain joins TRBV9 to TRBJ2-5, with D unclear. V was trimmed by 0 bases and J by 4 bases, leaving 10 bases between them. The germline V gene encodes CDR1 SGDLS and CDR2 YYNGEE. CDR3 length equals 14 residues. The chain's CDR3 is CASSVVASGETQYF. The CDR3 bases are TGTGCCAGCAGCGTAGTTGCCTCCGGAGAGACCCAGTACTTC.

This chain joins TRBV5-1 and TRBJ2-2; 11 positions match TRBD1. Germline CDR1 and CDR2: SGHRS and YFSETQ. This CDR3 is built from 16 residues. Unmatched junction bases numbered 7, after V lost 4 bases and J lost 5 bases. The CDR3 reads CASSPTGTGGTGELFF. The CDR3 nucleotides are TGCGCCAGCAGCCCAACCGGGACAGGGGGGACCGGGGAGCTGTTTTTT.

This clonotype was picked up many times. V and J are TRBV5-1 and TRBJ2-6, with D unclear. The CDR3 loop spans 16 amino acids. The V end lost 0 bases, the J end lost 4 bases, and 11 bases lay between the germline ends. In germline, CDR1 is SGHRS, CDR2 YFSETQ. CDR3 amino acids: CASSLDLRRGANVLTF. CDR3 DNA sequence: TGCGCCAGCAGCTTGGATCTGCGACGCGGGGCCAACGTCCTGACTTTC.

The sample holds a few counts of this clonotype. V is TRBV6-2 or TRBV6-3 and J is TRBJ2-3; unclear D gene. This CDR3 region has 13 residues. Trimming took off 5 bases at V and 1 base at J, with 7 bases between the two ends. Looked up from germline, CDR1 is MNHEY and CDR2 is SVGEGT. The CDR3 loop reads CASSAPRTDTQYF. The CDR3 nucleotides read TGTGCCAGCAGTGCGCCTCGCACAGATACGCAGTATTTT.

The chain recombines TRBV29-1 with TRBJ1-2; D is ambiguous. The CDR3 extends over 13 amino acids. Germline loops: CDR1 SQVTM, CDR2 ANQGSEA. Trimming took 2 bases from V and 2 from J, leaving 9 bases between them. CDR3 coding DNA: TGCAGCGTTGAACGGATAACGAACTATGGCTACACCTTC. Residues: CSVERITNYGYTF. The entire variable domain, with the rest obtained from reference TRBV29-1 and TRBJ1-2, is as follows: SAVISQKPSRDICQRGTSLTIQCQVDSQVTMMFWYRQQPGQSLTLIATANQGSEATYESGFVIDKFPISRPNLTFSTLTVSNMSPEDSSIYLCSVERITNYGYTFGSGTRLTVV.

This clonotype was seen ten or more times. The CDR3 protein is CASSLGGPNTEAFF. In DNA, the CDR3 is TGTGCCAGCAGCTTAGGCGGACCGAACACTGAAGCTTTCTTT. The V call is TRBV7-8, the J call TRBJ1-1, with no clear D. CDR1 and CDR2 (germline): SGHVS, FQNEAQ. CDR3 size: 14 residues. The germline V and J ends were trimmed by 1 base and 1 base, with 7 bases remaining between them.

This clonotype was counted a few times. The V and J genes are TRBV28 and TRBJ1-2; tentative D call: TRBD1 (6 bases). The CDR3 is 15 residues long. Trimming shortened V by 6 bases and J by 4 bases, and 18 bases separated the two germline ends. CDR1 is MDHEN, CDR2 SYDVKM, per germline. Written as DNA, the CDR3 is TGTGCCAGCAGGGACTGGGGAGGGGGGATCTATGGCTACACCTTC. Its protein product is CASRDWGGGIYGYTF.

The V and J genes are TRBV7-2 and TRBJ2-3; TRBD2 matches at 8 bases. After removal of 5 bases from V and 3 bases from J, the junction contained 7 bases not matched to a gene. This CDR3 has 15 residues. Germline V CDR1 and CDR2: SGHTA, FQGNSA. CDR3 protein: CASSPVAGRTDTQYF. The CDR3, as DNA: TGTGCCAGCAGCCCGGTAGCGGGGAGAACAGATACGCAGTATTTT.

V gene TRBV7-9 combines with J gene TRBJ2-3, with TRBD1 as a possible D gene (6 bases). The CDR3 has 15 residues. V lost 5 bases and J lost 4, with 16 bases in between. In germline, CDR1 is SEHNR, CDR2 FQNEAQ (reference sequence). The CDR3, as DNA: TGTGCCAGCAGCCCGGGGACAAGCCGGGCAGATACGCAGTATTTT. It is translated as CASSPGTSRADTQYF.

This rearrangement joins TRBV27 to TRBJ1-5; TRBD1 is a possible D gene (6 bases). Trimming removed 4 bases at V and 5 bases at J, with 9 bases between. The germline V gene encodes CDR1 MNHEY and CDR2 SMNVEV (reference sequence). This CDR3 is built from 13 residues. CDR3 residues: CASSSYRDQPQHF. CDR3 coding DNA: TGTGCCAGCAGTTCCTACAGGGATCAGCCCCAGCATTTT.

This clonotype was seen a handful of times. The gene calls are TRBV7-9 and TRBJ1-1; D is unresolved. V was trimmed by 1 base and J by 7 bases, leaving 7 bases between them. The CDR3 has 12 residues. The V gene's germline CDR1 is SEHNR and CDR2 FQNEAQ (reference sequence). The CDR3 is CASSLGSSEAFF. The CDR3 DNA reads as TGTGCCAGCAGCTTAGGAAGCAGTGAAGCTTTCTTT.

This clonotype was observed a handful of times. The J gene is TRBJ1-6, the V gene TRBV7-2; D is undetermined. CDR3 length: 16 amino acids. V lost 1 base, J lost 6 bases, and 13 bases lay in between. Germline loops: CDR1 SGHTA, CDR2 FQGNSA. Here the CDR3 DNA reads TGTGCCAGCAGCTTAGTGGAGGCACGCCTTAATTCACCCCTCCACTTT. The encoded protein is CASSLVEARLNSPLHF.

This clonotype turned up a few times. The rearrangement joins TRBV5-1 to TRBJ1-6; 7 bases agree with TRBD1. Trimming took 4 bases from V and 6 from J; bases not matched to a gene: 13. Germline CDR1 reads SGHRS; CDR2 reads YFSETQ. The CDR3 runs to 17 residues. The CDR3 reads CASSPGQAEPSNSPLHF. CDR3 bases: TGCGCCAGCAGCCCAGGACAGGCGGAGCCCTCTAATTCACCCCTCCACTTT.

This clonotype showed up just a few times. V gene TRBV20-1 combines with J gene TRBJ2-7, with 8 bases fitting TRBD1. Per the germline V gene, CDR1 is DFQATT and CDR2 is SNEGSKA (reference sequence). J gave up 5 bases and V 6 bases, and 12 bases lay outside the gene matches. CDR3 length equals 14 residues. The CDR3 sequence: CSAPWQGAPDEQYF. DNA of the CDR3: TGCAGTGCCCCATGGCAGGGGGCTCCCGACGAGCAGTACTTC.

The sample holds a few counts of this clonotype. The rearrangement links TRBV28 to TRBJ1-5, with D possibly TRBD1 on 5 matching bases. With 11 bases removed from V and 3 bases from J, the gap between germline ends came to 14 bases. There are 13 residues in the CDR3. The germline CDR1 and CDR2 sequences are MDHEN and SYDVKM. DNA of the CDR3: TGTGCCTCTAGGGGCAGCTTCAATCAGCCCCAGCATTTT. It specifies CASRGSFNQPQHF.

This clonotype showed up just a few times. V and J are TRBV12-3 or TRBV12-4 and TRBJ2-3, with TRBD2 matching over 13 bases. The CDR3 spans 16 residues. V lost 6 bases and J lost 4; bases outside the gene matches: 7. The CDR3 nucleotides read TGTGCCAGCAGCTCACTAGCGGGGGGGCGTGCAGATACGCAGTATTTT. As protein: CASSSLAGGRADTQYF.

A word on this clonotype: Germline is not matched at one junction end, which may reflect a read error. The chain is built from TRBV5-1 and TRBJ2-1; D gene uncertain. This CDR3 is 12 amino acids long. Germline CDR1 and CDR2: SGHRS and YFSETQ. The DNA for the CDR3 is TGCGCCAGCAGCTTGGCTGGGATCGAGCAGTTATTC. Protein product: CASSLAGIEQLF.

This clonotype was seen a handful of times. V is TRBV5-4 and J is TRBJ1-1, with a possible D match to TRBD1 (5 bases). The germline V and J ends were trimmed by 0 bases and 1 base, with 10 bases remaining between them. From germline, CDR1 is SGHNT and CDR2 YYREEE (reference sequence). CDR3 size: 15 residues. The CDR3, as DNA: TGTGCCAGCAGCTTGGTTGGACACAGGAACACTGAAGCTTTCTTT. This gives the protein CASSLVGHRNTEAFF.

This clonotype turned up a few times. This chain's CDR3 is CASTLHLGYEQYF. The CDR3, as DNA: TGTGCCAGCACCTTACACCTAGGCTACGAGCAGTACTTC. The chain employs TRBV6-6 and TRBJ2-7; D remains unclear. V was pared by 7 bases and J by 3 bases, with 13 bases between. Germline CDR1 reads MNHNY; CDR2 reads SVGAGI (reference sequence). The CDR3 length is 13 residues.

In this sample, this clonotype turned up many times. This chain uses TRBV27 with TRBJ1-5; 7 bases fit TRBD1. V lost 6 bases and J lost 1; bases outside the gene matches: 9. CDR1 and CDR2 (germline): MNHEY, SMNVEV (reference sequence). CDR3 length equals 16 residues. The CDR3 bases are TGTGCCAGCAGGGAAGGGGGCGCGGGAAGCAATCAGCCCCAGCATTTT. It translates to CASREGGAGSNQPQHF.

The chain uses TRBV20-1 and TRBJ2-7; 9 bases are a match to TRBD2. The germline V gene has CDR1 DFQATT and CDR2 SNEGSKA (reference sequence). The CDR3 has 15 amino acids. The junction had 7 bases not matched to a gene; V was cut back by 0 bases and J by 4 bases. The CDR3 coding sequence is TGCAGTGCTAGAGATGGGGCTAGCGGGGCGTACGAGCAGTACTTC. Its protein is CSARDGASGAYEQYF.

This clonotype was counted many times. The genes are TRBV9 and TRBJ2-3; D unresolved. The CDR3 totals 19 residues. Germline V lookup: CDR1 SGDLS, CDR2 YYNGEE. V lost 4 bases to trimming and J lost 2 bases, with 26 bases between them. The CDR3 region has the DNA TGTGCCAGCAGCCCCAGTCCCATACCCCTCGGTGCGCCCACAGATACGCAGTATTTT. It is translated as CASSPSPIPLGAPTDTQYF. The whole variable domain, remainder taken from reference TRBV9 and TRBJ2-3, is DSGVTQTPKHLITATGQRVTLRCSPRSGDLSVYWYQQSLDQGLQFLIQYYNGEERAKGNILERFSAQQFPDLHSELNLSSLELGDSALYFCASSPSPIPLGAPTDTQYFGPGTRLTVL.

CDR3 in amino acids: CASSLYRDRPTDTQYF. The CDR3, as DNA: TGTGCCAGCAGCTTATACCGGGACAGACCCACAGATACGCAGTATTTT. The chain employs TRBV7-8 and TRBJ2-3, with 7 bases aligning to TRBD1. The CDR3 loop spans 16 amino acids. V shed 2 bases and J 2 bases; nucleotides not matched to a gene: 7. The germline gives CDR1 SGHVS, CDR2 FQNEAQ.